This T cell receptor (beta chain) comes out of a study of CD8+ T cells in alopecia areata. Study background: At a dose of 5 to 10 mg twice daily, oral tofacitinib was given to treated patients.

Whole-study findings and limits: Patients displayed less clarity in TCR sharing than mice, a finding possibly related to HLA. Elevated clonality characterized lesional scalp relative to normal scalp, particularly in alopecia totalis/universalis.

As to this clone: The antigen is unknown. The junction departs from the called germline gene at one end, perhaps through a read error.

The germline gives CDR1 SSHAT, CDR2 FNYEAQ (reference sequence). The CDR3 runs 14 residues. cDNA serving as the sequencing template came from extracted, reverse transcribed RNA. Sequenced by immunoSEQ multiplex PCR; TCRdb stores in-frame clones only, minus some. The table records more than 95,000 clones, about two fifths of them present only once. The sequencing sample was made of CD4+ T cells sorted from blood. The chain recombines TRBV7-7 with TRBJ2-7, with 8 positions matching TRBD1. The TCR comes from a human donor with alopecia areata. The CDR3 here is CASSLGQGSDEQYF. The CDR3 DNA follows: TGTGCTAGCAGCCTCGGACAGGGATCGGACGAGCAGTACTTC.